The present entry profiles one TCR beta chain with its context. Its antigen has not been determined. Base qualities are not provided; no much larger clone lies one nucleotide away. The sample originates from a study of T cell repertoires in cytomegalovirus infection (dated by TCRdb to the late 2010s). Background on the whole study: The HLA type of each donor mattered for the analysis, because public TCR beta signatures pointed to carriage of CMV infection along with the matching HLA type.

Results and caveats for the whole study, not just this receptor: In the ex vivo response, HLA-C-restricted CMV-specific TCR beta clonotypes were dominant, and in two of eight donors the single most frequent clonotype came from this HLA-C-restricted group. In both this cohort and an independent cohort of 350 or so donors, the cumulative frequency of public TCR beta family members distinguished carriers of CMV infection plus the relevant HLA type.

Inclusive of the bounding cysteine and phenylalanine, the CDR3 is 16 residues long. Only CDR3 DNA remains: 48 bases, in frame from the first base. The CDR1 and CDR2 encoded by the germline V gene are LGHNA and YNFKEQ. V and J are truncated by 0 bases and 2 bases respectively, leaving an intervening sequence of 13 bases. Sequencing relied on an Illumina HiSeq 1500. TCRdb trimmed the raw reads at Q25, called clones with MiXCR and kept productive beta chains. Entries that share a CDR3 protein sequence are merged under the most common genes and DNA. The sample records about 300,000 distinct CDR3 sequences, about 9.2% of which are singletons. The ten largest make up 2.5% of the sample.

This clonotype was obtained from a human donor in good health (CMV status not recorded). Some clones in this sample may be carry-over from other donors' samples. Sequenced: PBMCs. The rearrangement joined TRBV4-2 to TRBJ1-1, with no D gene named confidently. The sequenced DNA is TGTGCCAGCAGCCAAGATCTCAACAACTTTAACACTGAAGCTTTCTTT. This gives the protein CASSQDLNNFNTEAFF.